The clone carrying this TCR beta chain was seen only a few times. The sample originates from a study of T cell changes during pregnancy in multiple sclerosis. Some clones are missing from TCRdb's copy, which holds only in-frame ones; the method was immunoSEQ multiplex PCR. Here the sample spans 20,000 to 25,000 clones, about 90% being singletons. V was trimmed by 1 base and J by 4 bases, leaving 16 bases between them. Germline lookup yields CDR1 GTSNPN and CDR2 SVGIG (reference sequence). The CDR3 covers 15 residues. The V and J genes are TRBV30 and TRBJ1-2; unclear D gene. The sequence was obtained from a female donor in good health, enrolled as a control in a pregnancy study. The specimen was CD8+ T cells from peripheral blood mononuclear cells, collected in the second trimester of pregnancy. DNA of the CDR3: TGTGCCTGGAGTGAGAGGGAGGGTAGTAGCTATGGCTACACCTTC. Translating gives CAWSEREGSSYGYTF. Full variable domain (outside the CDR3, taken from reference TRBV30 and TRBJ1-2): SQTIHQWPATLVQPVGSPLSLECTVEGTSNPNLYWYRQAAGRGLQLLFYSVGIGQISSEVPQNLSASRPQDRQFILSSKKLLLSDSGFYLCAWSEREGSSYGYTFGSGTRLTVV.